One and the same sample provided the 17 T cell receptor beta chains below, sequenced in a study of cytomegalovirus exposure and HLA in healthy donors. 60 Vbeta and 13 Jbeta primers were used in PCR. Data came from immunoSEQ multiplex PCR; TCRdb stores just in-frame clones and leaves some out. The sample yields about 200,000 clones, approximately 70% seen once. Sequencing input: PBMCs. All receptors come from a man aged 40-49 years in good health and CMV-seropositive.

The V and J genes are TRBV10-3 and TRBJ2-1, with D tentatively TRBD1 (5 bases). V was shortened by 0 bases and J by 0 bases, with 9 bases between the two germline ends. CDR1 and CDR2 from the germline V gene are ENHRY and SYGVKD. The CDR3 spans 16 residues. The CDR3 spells CAISESGHRSYNEQFF. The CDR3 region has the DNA TGTGCCATCAGTGAGTCGGGGCATCGCTCCTACAATGAGCAGTTCTTC.

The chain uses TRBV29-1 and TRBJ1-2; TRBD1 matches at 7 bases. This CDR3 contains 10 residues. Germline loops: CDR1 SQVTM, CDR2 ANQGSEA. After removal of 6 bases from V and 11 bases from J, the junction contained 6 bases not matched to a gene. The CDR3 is CSVRQGGYTF. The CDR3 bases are TGCAGCGTAAGACAGGGTGGGTACACCTTC. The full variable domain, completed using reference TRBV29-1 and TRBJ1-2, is SAVISQKPSRDICQRGTSLTIQCQVDSQVTMMFWYRQQPGQSLTLIATANQGSEATYESGFVIDKFPISRPNLTFSTLTVSNMSPEDSSIYLCSVRQGGYTFGSGTRLTVV.

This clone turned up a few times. CDR3 nucleotide sequence: TGCGCCAGCAGCCGGGAGCCCTTGAACACCGGGGAGCTGTTTTTT. This gives the protein CASSREPLNTGELFF. The V gene is TRBV5-1, the J gene TRBJ2-2, with TRBD2 as a possible D gene (6 bases). The CDR3 sequence is 15 residues long. Trimming removed 4 bases at V and 1 base at J, with 11 bases between. Germline values: CDR1 SGHRS, CDR2 YFSETQ.

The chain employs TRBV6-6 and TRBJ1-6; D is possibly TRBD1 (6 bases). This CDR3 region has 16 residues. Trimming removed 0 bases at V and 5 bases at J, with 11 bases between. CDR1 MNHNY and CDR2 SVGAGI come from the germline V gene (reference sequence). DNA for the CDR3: TGTGCCAGCAGTTACTCGGGGGCAGTTAATAATTCACCCCTCCACTTT. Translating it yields CASSYSGAVNNSPLHF.

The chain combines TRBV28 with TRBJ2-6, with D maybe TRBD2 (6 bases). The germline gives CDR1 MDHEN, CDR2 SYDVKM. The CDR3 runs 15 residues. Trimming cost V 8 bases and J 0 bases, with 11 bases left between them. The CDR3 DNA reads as TGTGCCAGCGGGGAGGCCAGCTCTGGGGCCAACGTCCTGACTTTC. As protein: CASGEASSGANVLTF.

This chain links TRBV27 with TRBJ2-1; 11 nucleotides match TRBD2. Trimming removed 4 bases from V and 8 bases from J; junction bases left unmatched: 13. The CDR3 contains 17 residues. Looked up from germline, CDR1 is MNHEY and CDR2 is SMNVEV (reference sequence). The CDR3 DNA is TGTGCCAGCAGTTCCAACATAGCGGGGGGGTCTTGGTATGAGCAGTTCTTC. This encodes CASSSNIAGGSWYEQFF.

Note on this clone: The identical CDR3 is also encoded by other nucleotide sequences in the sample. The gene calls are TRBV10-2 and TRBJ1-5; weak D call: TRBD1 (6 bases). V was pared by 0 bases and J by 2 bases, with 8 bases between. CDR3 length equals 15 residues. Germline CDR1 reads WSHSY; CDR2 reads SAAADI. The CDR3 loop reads CASSESGHRNQPQHF. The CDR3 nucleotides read TGCGCCAGCAGTGAGTCGGGACACCGCAATCAGCCCCAGCATTTT.

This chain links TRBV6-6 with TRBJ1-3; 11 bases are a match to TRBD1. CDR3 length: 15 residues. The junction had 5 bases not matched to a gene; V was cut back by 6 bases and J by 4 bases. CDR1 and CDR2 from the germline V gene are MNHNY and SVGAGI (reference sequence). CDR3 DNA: TGTGCCAGCAGCCGGACAGGGGGCGAAGGAAACACCATATATTTT. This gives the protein CASSRTGGEGNTIYF.

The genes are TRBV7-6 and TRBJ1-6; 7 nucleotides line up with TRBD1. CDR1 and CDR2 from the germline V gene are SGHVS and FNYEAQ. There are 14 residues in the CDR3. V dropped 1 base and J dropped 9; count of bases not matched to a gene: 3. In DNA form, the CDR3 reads TGTGCCAGCAGCTTAGGACAGGGAGGTTCACCCCTCCACTTT. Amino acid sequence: CASSLGQGGSPLHF.

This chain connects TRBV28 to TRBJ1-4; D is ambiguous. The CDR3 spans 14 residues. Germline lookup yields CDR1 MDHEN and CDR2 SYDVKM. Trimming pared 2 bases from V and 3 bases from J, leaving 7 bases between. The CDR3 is CASSLLQSNEKLFF. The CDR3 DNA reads TGTGCCAGCAGTTTACTACAGTCTAATGAAAAACTGTTTTTT.

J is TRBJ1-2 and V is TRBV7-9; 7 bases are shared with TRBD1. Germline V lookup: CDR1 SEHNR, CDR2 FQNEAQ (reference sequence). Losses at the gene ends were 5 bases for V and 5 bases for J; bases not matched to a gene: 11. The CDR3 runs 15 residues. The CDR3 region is CASSLQGPLGYGYTF. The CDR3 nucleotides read TGTGCCAGCAGCCTACAGGGGCCCCTAGGGTATGGCTACACCTTC.

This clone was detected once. Here the CDR3 DNA reads TGTGCCAGCAGTTACTCGGAAACAGGGTTGAACACTGAAGCTTTCTTT. Its protein product is CASSYSETGLNTEAFF. The V and J genes are TRBV6-5 and TRBJ1-1, with TRBD1 as a possible D gene (6 bases). V dropped 0 bases and J dropped 0 bases, with 11 bases sitting between them. Germline values: CDR1 MNHEY, CDR2 SVGAGI. CDR3 length equals 16 residues.

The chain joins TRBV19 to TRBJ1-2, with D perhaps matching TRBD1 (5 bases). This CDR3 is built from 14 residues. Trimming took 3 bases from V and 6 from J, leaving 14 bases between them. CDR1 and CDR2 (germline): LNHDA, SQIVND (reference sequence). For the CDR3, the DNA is TGTGCCAGTAGTATGATAGGGGCCGAGGATGGCTACACCTTC. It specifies CASSMIGAEDGYTF.

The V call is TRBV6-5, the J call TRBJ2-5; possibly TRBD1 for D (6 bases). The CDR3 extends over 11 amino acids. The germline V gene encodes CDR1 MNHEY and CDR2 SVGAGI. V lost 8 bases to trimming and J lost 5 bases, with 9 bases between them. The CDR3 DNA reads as TGTGCCAGCGCCCAGGGGGAGACCCAGTACTTC. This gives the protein CASAQGETQYF.

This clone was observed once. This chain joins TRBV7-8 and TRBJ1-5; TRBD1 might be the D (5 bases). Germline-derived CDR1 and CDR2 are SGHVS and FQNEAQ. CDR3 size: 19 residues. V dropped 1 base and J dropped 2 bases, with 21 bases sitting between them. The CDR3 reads CASSLEGQVERTGNQPQHF. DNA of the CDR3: TGTGCCAGCAGCTTAGAGGGGCAGGTCGAGAGGACGGGCAATCAGCCCCAGCATTTT.

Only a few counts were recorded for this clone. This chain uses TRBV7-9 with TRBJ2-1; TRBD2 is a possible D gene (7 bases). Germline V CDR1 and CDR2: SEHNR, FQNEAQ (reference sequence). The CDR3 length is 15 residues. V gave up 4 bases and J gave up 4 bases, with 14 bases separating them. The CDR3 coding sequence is TGTGCCAGCAGCTCTCGGGGGGCAACGTACAATGAGCAGTTCTTC. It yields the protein CASSSRGATYNEQFF.

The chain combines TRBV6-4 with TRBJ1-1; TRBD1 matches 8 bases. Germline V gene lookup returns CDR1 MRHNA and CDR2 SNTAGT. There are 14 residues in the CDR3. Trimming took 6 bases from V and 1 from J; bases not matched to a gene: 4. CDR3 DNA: TGTGCCAGCAGCGGAACAGGGGGGAACACTGAAGCTTTCTTT. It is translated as CASSGTGGNTEAFF.